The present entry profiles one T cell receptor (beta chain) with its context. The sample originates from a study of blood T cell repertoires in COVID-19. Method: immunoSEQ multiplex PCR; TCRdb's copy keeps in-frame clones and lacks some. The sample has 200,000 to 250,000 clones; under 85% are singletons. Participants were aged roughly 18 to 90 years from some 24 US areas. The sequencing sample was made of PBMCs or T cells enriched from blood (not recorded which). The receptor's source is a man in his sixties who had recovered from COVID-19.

CDR3 in DNA: TGTGCCAGCTCACCATTCAGGGGCGACACTGAAGCTTTCTTT. Translating it yields CASSPFRGDTEAFF. The chain carries TRBV18 and TRBJ1-1, with a weak D call TRBD1 (6 bases). V was pared by 2 bases and J by 3 bases, with 10 bases between. The CDR3 totals 14 residues. CDR1 is KGHSH, CDR2 LQKENI, per germline.